Listed below are T cell receptor beta chains from one sample, sequenced in a study of blood T cell repertoires in COVID-19. TCRdb's table, derived via immunoSEQ multiplex PCR, lists solely in-frame clones and lacks some. The data contain roughly 87,000 clones, more than 70% of them seen just once; the ten biggest clones take up approximately 8.1%. The specimen sequenced was peripheral blood. Receptors were obtained from a man in his fifties with active COVID-19. CDR3s include the opening cysteine and the closing phenylalanine or tryptophan. The D gene is left open where the match is weak. The size entry is marked missing in some rows and otherwise reads once, few, many or a size class.

once TRBJ2-3 NA TRBV5-1 CASSLEDAGDTQYF TGCGCCAGCAGCTTGGAGGATGCAGGAGATACGCAGTATTTT
NA TRBJ2-4 NA TRBV4-3 CASSQDVRSGRAKNIQYF TGCGCCAGCAGCCAAGATGTTCGTAGCGGTCGCGCCAAAAACATTCAGTACTTC
NA TRBJ1-1 NA TRBV18 CASSTTGYTEAFF TGTGCCAGCTCAACTACAGGGTACACTGAAGCTTTCTTT
once TRBJ1-4 TRBD1 TRBV28 CASNLGQGVVNEKLFF TGTGCCAGCAACTTGGGACAGGGGGTTGTAAATGAAAAACTGTTTTTT
NA TRBJ2-3 TRBD2 TRBV24-1 CATSVASGGITDTQYF TGTGCCACCAGTGTTGCTAGCGGGGGTATAACAGATACGCAGTATTTT
once TRBJ2-3 TRBD2 TRBV27 CASSLTLAGGTDTQYF TGTGCCAGCAGTTTAACACTAGCGGGAGGCACAGATACGCAGTATTTT
NA TRBJ1-1 TRBD1 TRBV12-5 CASGLAPKGGQETEAFF TGTGCTAGTGGTTTGGCACCCAAGGGTGGACAGGAGACTGAAGCTTTCTTT
NA TRBJ2-1 NA TRBV30 CAWSRGSVDEQFF TGTGCCTGGAGTCGAGGGAGTGTTGATGAGCAGTTCTTC
few TRBJ1-5 NA TRBV28 CASSLRTVLLAQHF TGTGCCAGCAGCCTCCGCACGGTCCTTTTGGCCCAGCATTTT
NA TRBJ1-6 NA TRBV11-2 CASSLVGGMNSPLHF TGTGCCAGCAGCTTAGTTGGGGGGATGAATTCACCCCTCCACTTT
NA TRBJ1-2 TRBD1 TRBV29-1 CSAAGQGNYGYTF TGCAGCGCCGCAGGACAGGGGAACTATGGCTACACCTTC
once TRBJ1-6 NA TRBV6-6 CASSESSYNSPLHF TGTGCCAGCAGCGAGAGCTCCTATAATTCACCCCTCCACTTT
NA TRBJ2-3 TRBD2 TRBV3-1/TRBV3-2 CASSPGTSGGRRDTQYF TGTGCCAGCAGCCCGGGGACTAGCGGGGGACGTAGAGATACGCAGTATTTT
NA TRBJ2-7 TRBD1 TRBV24-1 CATSETGTYEQYF TGTGCCACCAGTGAGACAGGGACCTACGAGCAGTACTTC
NA TRBJ1-1 NA TRBV3-1/TRBV3-2 CASSGSMPGRAFF TGTGCCAGCAGCGGAAGCATGCCAGGGCGAGCTTTCTTT
NA TRBJ1-1 TRBD1 TRBV28 CASSLVRGQVNTEAFF TGTGCCAGCAGTTTAGTCCGAGGACAGGTGAACACTGAAGCTTTCTTT
NA TRBJ2-5 TRBD2 TRBV25-1 CASRGLAGETQYF TGTGCCAGCCGGGGACTAGCGGGGGAGACCCAGTACTTC
few TRBJ1-3 NA TRBV28 CASSSPGGSSGNTIYF TGTGCCAGCAGTTCCCCCGGGGGGTCTTCTGGAAACACCATATATTTT
once TRBJ2-3 TRBD2 TRBV5-1 CASSLDSGQTDTQYF TGCGCCAGCAGCTTGGATAGCGGGCAAACAGATACGCAGTATTTT
NA TRBJ2-2 NA TRBV28 CASTEIREESTGELFF TGTGCCAGCACCGAGATTAGGGAGGAAAGCACCGGGGAGCTGTTTTTT
NA TRBJ1-6 NA TRBV7-6 CASSLVASTLNSPLHF TGTGCCAGCAGCTTAGTGGCTTCAACGCTTAATTCACCCCTCCACTTT
NA TRBJ2-1 TRBD1 TRBV27 CASSSDRGDNEQFF TGTGCCAGCAGTTCGGACAGGGGGGACAATGAGCAGTTCTTC
NA TRBJ2-1 TRBD2 TRBV4-1 CASSPYGQREGNEQFF TGCGCCAGCAGCCCCTATGGCCAGCGGGAGGGCAATGAGCAGTTCTTC
NA TRBJ1-4 TRBD1 TRBV5-5 CASSRGQGPTANEKLFF TGTGCCAGCAGTCGCGGACAGGGCCCCACGGCTAATGAAAAACTGTTTTTT
NA TRBJ2-7 TRBD1 TRBV9 CASSVGDGTGNEQYF TGTGCCAGCAGCGTAGGAGACGGGACAGGGAACGAGCAGTACTTC
NA TRBJ1-4 TRBD1 TRBV28 CASSLWSGQGVENEKLFF TGTGCCAGCAGTTTATGGTCGGGACAGGGCGTTGAGAATGAAAAACTGTTTTTT
NA TRBJ2-7 NA TRBV30 CAWGKGISREQYF TGTGCCTGGGGGAAGGGGATCTCCCGGGAGCAGTACTTC
NA TRBJ2-3 TRBD1 TRBV2 CASARDSSTDTQYF TGTGCCAGCGCCCGGGACAGTTCCACAGATACGCAGTATTTT
few TRBJ2-7 TRBD1 TRBV11-3 CASSLQGDPYEQYF TGTGCCAGCAGCTTGCAGGGGGACCCCTACGAGCAGTACTTC
NA TRBJ2-1 TRBD2 TRBV30 CAWSVGRREGQFF TGTGCCTGGAGTGTGGGGAGGCGGGAGGGGCAGTTCTTC
NA TRBJ2-1 NA TRBV2 CANRDSGPEQFF TGTGCCAACCGGGACTCCGGACCCGAGCAGTTCTTC
NA TRBJ2-7 NA TRBV27 CASGRGIDSYEQYF TGTGCCAGCGGACGGGGGATAGACAGCTACGAGCAGTACTTC
NA TRBJ1-2 NA TRBV24-1 CATSDYEEVDGYTF TGTGCCACCAGTGATTATGAGGAGGTGGATGGCTACACCTTC
NA TRBJ2-7 NA TRBV6-2/TRBV6-3 CASSSTFGGLSYEQYF TGTGCCAGCAGCTCCACTTTCGGGGGGCTCTCCTACGAGCAGTACTTC
NA TRBJ2-2 TRBD1 TRBV24-1 CATSSLAGGGGELFF TGTGCCACCAGTTCCTTGGCAGGGGGCGGCGGGGAGCTGTTTTTT
NA TRBJ2-1 TRBD2 TRBV6-5 CASRTSVGGYNEQFF TGTGCCAGCAGAACTAGCGTGGGGGGCTACAATGAGCAGTTCTTC
NA TRBJ2-1 TRBD1 TRBV3-1/TRBV3-2 CASSLQGADNEQFF TGTGCCAGCAGCCTGCAGGGGGCCGACAATGAGCAGTTCTTC
NA TRBJ1-4 TRBD1 TRBV9 CASSVGDRQLEELFF TGTGCCAGCAGCGTAGGGGACAGGCAATTAGAGGAACTGTTTTTT
NA TRBJ2-2 NA TRBV5-1 CASSLGQGNTGELFF TGCGCCAGCAGCTTGGGTCAGGGGAACACCGGGGAGCTGTTTTTT
few TRBJ1-3 NA TRBV7-9 CAGGESGNTIYF TGTGCCGGCGGGGAATCTGGAAACACCATATATTTT
NA TRBJ2-2 NA TRBV3-1/TRBV3-2 CASSQGGDHTGELFF TGTGCCAGCAGCCAAGGGGGGGACCACACCGGGGAGCTGTTTTTT
NA TRBJ2-1 NA TRBV27 CASSFATGASYNEQFF TGTGCCAGCAGTTTCGCGACAGGTGCCTCCTACAATGAGCAGTTCTTC
NA TRBJ1-2 NA TRBV6-1 CASSEAVRNYGYTF TGTGCCAGCAGTGAAGCGGTGAGAAACTATGGCTACACCTTC
NA TRBJ2-2 NA TRBV5-6 CASSRGTGELFF TGTGCCAGCAGCCGAGGCACCGGGGAGCTGTTTTTT
NA TRBJ2-5 TRBD2 TRBV5-1 CASSLEAGGRETQYF TGCGCCAGCAGCTTGGAAGCGGGAGGGCGGGAGACCCAGTACTTC
NA TRBJ2-3 NA TRBV4-2 CASSRTGDTQYF TGTGCCAGCAGCCGGACGGGGGATACGCAGTATTTT
NA TRBJ1-2 TRBD1 TRBV6-2/TRBV6-3 CASSIPTGHGYTF TGTGCCAGCAGTATTCCGACAGGGCATGGCTACACCTTC
NA TRBJ2-7 NA TRBV6-6 CASREVDEQYF TGTGCCAGCAGGGAGGTGGACGAGCAGTACTTC
NA TRBJ1-4 TRBD1 TRBV6-2/TRBV6-3 CASSDRGGEKLFF TGTGCCAGCAGTGACAGGGGTGGCGAAAAACTGTTTTTT